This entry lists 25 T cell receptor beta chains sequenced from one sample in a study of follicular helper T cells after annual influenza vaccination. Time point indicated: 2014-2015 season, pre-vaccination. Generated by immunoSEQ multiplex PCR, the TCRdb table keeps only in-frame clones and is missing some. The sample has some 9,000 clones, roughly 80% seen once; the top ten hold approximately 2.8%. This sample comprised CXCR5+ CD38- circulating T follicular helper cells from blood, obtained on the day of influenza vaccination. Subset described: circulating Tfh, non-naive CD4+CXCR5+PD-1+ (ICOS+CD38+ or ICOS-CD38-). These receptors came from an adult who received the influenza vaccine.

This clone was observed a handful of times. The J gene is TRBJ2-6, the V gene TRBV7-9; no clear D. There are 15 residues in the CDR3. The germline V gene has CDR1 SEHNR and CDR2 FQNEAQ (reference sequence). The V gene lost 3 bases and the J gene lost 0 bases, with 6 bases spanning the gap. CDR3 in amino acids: CASSFWVSGANVLTF. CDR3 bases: TGTGCCAGCAGCTTTTGGGTCTCTGGGGCCAACGTCCTGACTTTC.

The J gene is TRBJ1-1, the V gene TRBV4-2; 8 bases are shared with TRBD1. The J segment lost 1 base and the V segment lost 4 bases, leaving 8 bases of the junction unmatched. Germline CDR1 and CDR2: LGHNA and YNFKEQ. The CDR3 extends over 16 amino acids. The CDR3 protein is CASSPFGQGENTEAFF. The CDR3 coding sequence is TGTGCCAGCAGCCCCTTCGGACAGGGTGAGAACACTGAAGCTTTCTTT.

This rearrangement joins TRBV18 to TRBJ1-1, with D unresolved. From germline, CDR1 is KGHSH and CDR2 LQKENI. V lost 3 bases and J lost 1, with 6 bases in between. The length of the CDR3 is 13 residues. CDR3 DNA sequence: TGTGCCAGCTCACCTGAGGGGAACACTGAAGCTTTCTTT. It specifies CASSPEGNTEAFF.

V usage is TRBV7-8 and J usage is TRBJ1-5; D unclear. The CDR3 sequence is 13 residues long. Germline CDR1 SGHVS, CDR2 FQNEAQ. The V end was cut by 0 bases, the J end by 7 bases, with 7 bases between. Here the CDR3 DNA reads TGTGCCAGCAGCTTAGCGTTTGACCAGCCCCAGCATTTT. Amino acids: CASSLAFDQPQHF.

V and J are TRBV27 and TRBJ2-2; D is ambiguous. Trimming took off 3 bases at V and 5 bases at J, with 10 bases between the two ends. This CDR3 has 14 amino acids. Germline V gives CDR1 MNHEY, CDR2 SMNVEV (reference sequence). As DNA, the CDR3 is TGTGCCAGCAGTTTGACAATTGGGACCGGGGAGCTGTTTTTT. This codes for CASSLTIGTGELFF.

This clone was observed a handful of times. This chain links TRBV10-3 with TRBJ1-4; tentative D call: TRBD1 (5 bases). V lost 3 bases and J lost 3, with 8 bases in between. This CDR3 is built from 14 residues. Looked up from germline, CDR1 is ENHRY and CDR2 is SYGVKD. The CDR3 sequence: CAISEHRPNEKLFF. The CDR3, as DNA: TGTGCCATCAGTGAACACAGGCCTAATGAAAAACTGTTTTTT.

The chain's CDR3 is CASSEKLAGVGEQFF. The DNA of the CDR3 is TGTGCCAGCAGTGAGAAGCTAGCGGGGGTCGGGGAGCAGTTCTTC. This chain uses TRBV25-1 with TRBJ2-1; 10 nucleotides match TRBD2. Losses at the gene ends were 3 bases for V and 10 bases for J; bases not matched to a gene: 9. CDR1 and CDR2 from the germline V gene are MGHDK and SYGVNS. This CDR3 has 15 amino acids.

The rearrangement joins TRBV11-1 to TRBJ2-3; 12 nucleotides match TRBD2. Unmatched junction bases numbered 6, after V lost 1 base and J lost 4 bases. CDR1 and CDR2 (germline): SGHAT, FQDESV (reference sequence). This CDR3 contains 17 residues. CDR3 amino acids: CASSLDPGLAGPDTQYF. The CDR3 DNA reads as TGTGCCAGCAGCTTAGACCCTGGACTAGCGGGGCCAGATACGCAGTATTTT.

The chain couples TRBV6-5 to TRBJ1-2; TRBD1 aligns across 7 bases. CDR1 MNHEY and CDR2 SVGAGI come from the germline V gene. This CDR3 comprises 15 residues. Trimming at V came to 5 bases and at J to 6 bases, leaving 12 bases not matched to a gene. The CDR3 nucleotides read TGTGCCAGCAGTGCGGACAGGTCCCAGGGACATGGCTACACCTTC. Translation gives CASSADRSQGHGYTF.

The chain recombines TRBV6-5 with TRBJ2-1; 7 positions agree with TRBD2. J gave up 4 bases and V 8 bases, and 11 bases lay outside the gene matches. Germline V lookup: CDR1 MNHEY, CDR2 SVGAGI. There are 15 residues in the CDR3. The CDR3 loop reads CASRRGQGGYNEQFF. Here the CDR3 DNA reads TGTGCCAGCCGCCGTGGGCAGGGAGGGTACAATGAGCAGTTCTTC.

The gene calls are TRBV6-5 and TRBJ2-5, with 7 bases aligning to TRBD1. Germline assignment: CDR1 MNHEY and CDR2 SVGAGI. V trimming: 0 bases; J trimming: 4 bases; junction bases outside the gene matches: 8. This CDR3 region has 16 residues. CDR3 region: CASSYSTGVKGETQYF. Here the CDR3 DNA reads TGTGCCAGCAGTTACTCCACAGGGGTGAAGGGAGAGACCCAGTACTTC.

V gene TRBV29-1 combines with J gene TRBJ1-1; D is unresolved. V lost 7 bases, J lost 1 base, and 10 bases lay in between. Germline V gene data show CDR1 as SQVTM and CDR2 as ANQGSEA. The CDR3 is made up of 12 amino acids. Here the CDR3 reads CSGTSENTEAFF. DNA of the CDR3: TGCAGCGGAACTTCAGAGAACACTGAAGCTTTCTTT.

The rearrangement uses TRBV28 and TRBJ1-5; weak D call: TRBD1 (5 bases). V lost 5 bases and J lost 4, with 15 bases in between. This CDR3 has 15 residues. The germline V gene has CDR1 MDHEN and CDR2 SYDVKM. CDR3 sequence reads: CASSPHRGGNQPQHF. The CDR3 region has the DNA TGTGCCAGCAGTCCGCATAGGGGCGGAAATCAGCCCCAGCATTTT.

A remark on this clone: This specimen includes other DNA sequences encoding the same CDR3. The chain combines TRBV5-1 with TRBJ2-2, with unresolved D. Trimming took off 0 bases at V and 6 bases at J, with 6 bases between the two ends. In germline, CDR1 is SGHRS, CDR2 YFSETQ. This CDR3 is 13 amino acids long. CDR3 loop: CASSLGVSGELFF. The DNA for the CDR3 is TGCGCCAGCAGCTTGGGGGTTTCCGGGGAGCTGTTTTTT.

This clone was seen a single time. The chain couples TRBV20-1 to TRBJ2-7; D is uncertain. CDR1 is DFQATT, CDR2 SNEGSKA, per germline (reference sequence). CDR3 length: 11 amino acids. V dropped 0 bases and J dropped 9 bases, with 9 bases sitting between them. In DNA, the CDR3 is TGCAGTGCTAGAGATTCACCCGCGCAGTACTTC. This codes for CSARDSPAQYF.

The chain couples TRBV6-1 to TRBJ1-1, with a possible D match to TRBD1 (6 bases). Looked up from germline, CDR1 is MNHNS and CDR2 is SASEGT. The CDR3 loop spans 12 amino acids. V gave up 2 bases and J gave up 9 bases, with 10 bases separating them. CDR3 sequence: CASSEWGPQAFF. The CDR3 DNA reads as TGTGCCAGCAGTGAATGGGGGCCGCAAGCTTTCTTT.

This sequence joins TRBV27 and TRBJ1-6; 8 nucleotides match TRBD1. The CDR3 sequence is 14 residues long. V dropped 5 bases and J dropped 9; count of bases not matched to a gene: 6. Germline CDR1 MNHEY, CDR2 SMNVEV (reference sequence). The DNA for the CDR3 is TGTGCCAGCAGTCAGGACAGGGCGCCTTCACCCCTCCACTTT. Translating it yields CASSQDRAPSPLHF.

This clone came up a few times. CDR3 protein: CASSFTGNEQFF. The CDR3 DNA follows: TGTGCCAGCAGCTTCACAGGCAATGAGCAGTTCTTC. The J gene is TRBJ2-1, the V gene TRBV6-1; tentative D call: TRBD1 (5 bases). The CDR3 has 12 amino acids. CDR1 and CDR2 from the germline V gene are MNHNS and SASEGT. Trimming cost V 6 bases and J 6 bases, with 9 bases left between them.

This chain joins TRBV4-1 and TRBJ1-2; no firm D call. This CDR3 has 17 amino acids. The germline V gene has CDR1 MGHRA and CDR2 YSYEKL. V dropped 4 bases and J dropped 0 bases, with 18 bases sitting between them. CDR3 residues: CASSPRVVQATNYGYTF. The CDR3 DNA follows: TGCGCCAGCAGCCCTCGTGTGGTGCAGGCGACTAACTATGGCTACACCTTC.

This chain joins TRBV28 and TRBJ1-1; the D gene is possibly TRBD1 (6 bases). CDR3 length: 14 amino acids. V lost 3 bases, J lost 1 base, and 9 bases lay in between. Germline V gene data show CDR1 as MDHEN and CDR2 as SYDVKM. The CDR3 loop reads CASSFDRRNTEAFF. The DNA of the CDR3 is TGTGCCAGCAGTTTCGACAGGCGGAACACTGAAGCTTTCTTT.

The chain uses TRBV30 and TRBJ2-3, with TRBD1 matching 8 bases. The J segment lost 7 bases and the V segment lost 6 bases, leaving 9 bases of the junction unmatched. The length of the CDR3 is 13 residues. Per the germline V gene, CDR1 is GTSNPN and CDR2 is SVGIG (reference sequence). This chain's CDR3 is CACRGRGQNTQYF. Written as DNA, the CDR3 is TGTGCCTGCCGCGGCAGGGGGCAAAATACGCAGTATTTT.

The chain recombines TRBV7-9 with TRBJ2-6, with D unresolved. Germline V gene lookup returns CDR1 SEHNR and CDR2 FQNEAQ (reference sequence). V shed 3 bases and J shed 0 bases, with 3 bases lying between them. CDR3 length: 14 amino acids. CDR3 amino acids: CASSLGSGANVLTF. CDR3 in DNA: TGTGCCAGCAGCTTGGGCTCTGGGGCCAACGTCCTGACTTTC.

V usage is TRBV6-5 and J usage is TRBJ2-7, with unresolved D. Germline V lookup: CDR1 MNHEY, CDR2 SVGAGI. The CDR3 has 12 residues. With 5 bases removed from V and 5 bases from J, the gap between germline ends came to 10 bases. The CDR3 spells CASSRGPDEQYF. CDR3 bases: TGTGCCAGCAGTCGCGGCCCCGACGAGCAGTACTTC.

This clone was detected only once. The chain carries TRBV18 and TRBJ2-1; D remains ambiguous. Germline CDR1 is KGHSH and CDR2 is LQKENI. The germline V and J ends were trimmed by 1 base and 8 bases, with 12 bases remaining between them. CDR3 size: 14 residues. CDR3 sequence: CASSPLTGDYEQFF. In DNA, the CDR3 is TGTGCCAGCTCACCACTGACTGGCGACTATGAGCAGTTCTTC.

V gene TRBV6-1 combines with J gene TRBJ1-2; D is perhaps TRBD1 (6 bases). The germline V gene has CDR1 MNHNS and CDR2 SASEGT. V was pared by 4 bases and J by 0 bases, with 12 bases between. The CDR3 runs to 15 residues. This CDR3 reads CASSAGGSTNYGYTF. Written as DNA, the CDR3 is TGTGCCAGCAGTGCGGGGGGCAGTACTAACTATGGCTACACCTTC.